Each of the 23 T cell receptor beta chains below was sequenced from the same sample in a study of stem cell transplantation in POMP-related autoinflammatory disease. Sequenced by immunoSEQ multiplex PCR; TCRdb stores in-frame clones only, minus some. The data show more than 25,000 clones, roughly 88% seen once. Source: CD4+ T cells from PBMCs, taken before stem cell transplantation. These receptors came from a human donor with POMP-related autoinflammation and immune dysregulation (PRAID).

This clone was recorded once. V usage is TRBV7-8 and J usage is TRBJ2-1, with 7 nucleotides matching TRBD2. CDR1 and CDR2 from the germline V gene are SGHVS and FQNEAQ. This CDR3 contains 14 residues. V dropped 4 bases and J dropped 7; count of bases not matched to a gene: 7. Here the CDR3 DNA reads TGTGCCAGCAGCTATAGCGGGTGGGGGAATGAGCAGTTCTTC. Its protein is CASSYSGWGNEQFF.

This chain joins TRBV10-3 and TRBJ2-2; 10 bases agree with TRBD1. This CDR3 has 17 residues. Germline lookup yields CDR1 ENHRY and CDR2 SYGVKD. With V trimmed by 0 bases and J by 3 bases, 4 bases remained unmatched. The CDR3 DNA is TGTGCCATCAGTGAGTCGATCGGACAGGGGGACACCGGGGAGCTGTTTTTT. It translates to CAISESIGQGDTGELFF.

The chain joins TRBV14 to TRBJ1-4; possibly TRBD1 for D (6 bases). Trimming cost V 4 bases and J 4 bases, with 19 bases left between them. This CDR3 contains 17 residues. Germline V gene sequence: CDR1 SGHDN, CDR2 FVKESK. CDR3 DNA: TGTGCCAGCAGCCCCCATCCTACAGGGTACGGTAATGAAAAACTGTTTTTT. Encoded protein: CASSPHPTGYGNEKLFF.

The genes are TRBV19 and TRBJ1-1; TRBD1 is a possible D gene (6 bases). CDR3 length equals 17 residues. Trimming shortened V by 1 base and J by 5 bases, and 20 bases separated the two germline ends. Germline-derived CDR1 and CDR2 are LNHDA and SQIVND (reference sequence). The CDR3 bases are TGTGCCAGTAGTATAGTAACAGGGAGAGTGGGTCGGACTGAAGCTTTCTTT. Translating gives CASSIVTGRVGRTEAFF.

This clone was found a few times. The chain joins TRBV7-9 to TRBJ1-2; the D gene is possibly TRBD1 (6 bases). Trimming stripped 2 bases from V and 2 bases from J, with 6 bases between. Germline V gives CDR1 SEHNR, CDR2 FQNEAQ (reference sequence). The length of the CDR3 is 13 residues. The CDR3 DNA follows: TGTGCCAGCAGCTTAAGGGGGAACTATGGCTACACCTTC. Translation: CASSLRGNYGYTF. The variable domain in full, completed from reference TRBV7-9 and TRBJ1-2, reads DTGVSQNPRHKITKRGQNVTFRCDPISEHNRLYWYRQTLGQGPEFLTYFQNEAQLEKSRLLSDRFSAERPKGSFSTLEIQRTEQGDSAMYLCASSLRGNYGYTFGSGTRLTVV.

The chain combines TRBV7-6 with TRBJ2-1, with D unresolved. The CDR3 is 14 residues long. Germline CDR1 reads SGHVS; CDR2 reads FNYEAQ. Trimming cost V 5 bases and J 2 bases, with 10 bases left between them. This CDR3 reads CASSQSWAYNEQFF. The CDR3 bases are TGTGCCAGCAGCCAATCCTGGGCCTACAATGAGCAGTTCTTC.

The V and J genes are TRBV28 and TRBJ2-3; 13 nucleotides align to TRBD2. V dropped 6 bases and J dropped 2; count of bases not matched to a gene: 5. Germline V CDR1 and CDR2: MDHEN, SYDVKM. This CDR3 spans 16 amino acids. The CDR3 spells CASRGTSGVVTDTQYF. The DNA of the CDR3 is TGTGCCAGCAGGGGGACTAGCGGGGTTGTCACAGATACGCAGTATTTT.

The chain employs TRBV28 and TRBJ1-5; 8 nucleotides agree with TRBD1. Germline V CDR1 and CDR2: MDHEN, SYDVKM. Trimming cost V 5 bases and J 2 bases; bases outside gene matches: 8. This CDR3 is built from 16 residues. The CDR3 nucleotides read TGTGCCAGCAGTGCATGGACAGGGTTGGGCAATCAGCCCCAGCATTTT. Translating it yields CASSAWTGLGNQPQHF.

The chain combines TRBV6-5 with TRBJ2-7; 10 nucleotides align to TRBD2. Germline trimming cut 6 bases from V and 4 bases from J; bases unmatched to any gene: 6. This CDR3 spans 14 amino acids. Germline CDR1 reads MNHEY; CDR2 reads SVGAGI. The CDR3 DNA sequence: TGTGCCAGCAGCCGCAAGCGGGAGGGATACGAGCAGTACTTC. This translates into CASSRKREGYEQYF.

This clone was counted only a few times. This CDR3 reads CAISGPGTGDGYTF. In nucleotides, the CDR3 is TGTGCCATCAGTGGACCCGGGACAGGGGACGGCTACACCTTC. The chain employs TRBV10-3 and TRBJ1-2, with 10 bases identical to TRBD1. Germline V gene data show CDR1 as ENHRY and CDR2 as SYGVKD. There are 14 residues in the CDR3. The J segment lost 8 bases and the V segment lost 4 bases, leaving 7 bases of the junction unmatched.

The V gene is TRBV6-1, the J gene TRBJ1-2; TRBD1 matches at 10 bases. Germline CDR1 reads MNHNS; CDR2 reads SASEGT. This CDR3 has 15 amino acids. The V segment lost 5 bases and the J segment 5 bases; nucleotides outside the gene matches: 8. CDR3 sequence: CASSSHGTGDYGYTF. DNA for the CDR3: TGTGCCAGCAGTTCCCACGGGACAGGGGATTATGGCTACACCTTC.

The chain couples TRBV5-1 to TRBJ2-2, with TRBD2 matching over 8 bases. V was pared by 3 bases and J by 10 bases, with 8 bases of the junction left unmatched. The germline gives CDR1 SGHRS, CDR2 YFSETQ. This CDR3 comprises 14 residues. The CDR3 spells CASSSWTGGQELFF. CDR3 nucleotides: TGCGCCAGCAGCTCCTGGACGGGAGGGCAGGAGCTGTTTTTT.

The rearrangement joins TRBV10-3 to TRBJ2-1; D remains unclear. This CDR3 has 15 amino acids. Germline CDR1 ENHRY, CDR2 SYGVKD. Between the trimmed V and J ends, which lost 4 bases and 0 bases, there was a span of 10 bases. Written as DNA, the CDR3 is TGTGCCATCAGTGGGACGACAAGCTCCTACAATGAGCAGTTCTTC. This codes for CAISGTTSSYNEQFF.

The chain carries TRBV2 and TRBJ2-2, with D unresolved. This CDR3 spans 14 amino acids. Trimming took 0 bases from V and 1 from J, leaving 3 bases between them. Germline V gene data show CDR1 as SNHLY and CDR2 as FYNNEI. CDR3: CASSEAGNTGELFF. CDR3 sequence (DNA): TGTGCCAGCAGTGAAGCGGGGAACACCGGGGAGCTGTTTTTT.

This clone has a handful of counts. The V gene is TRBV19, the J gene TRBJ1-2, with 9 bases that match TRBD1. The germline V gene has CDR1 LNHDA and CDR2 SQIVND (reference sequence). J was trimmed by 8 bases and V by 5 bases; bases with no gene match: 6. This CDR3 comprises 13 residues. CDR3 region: CASSGGQGLGYTF. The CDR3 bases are TGTGCCAGTAGTGGCGGACAGGGGCTCGGCTACACCTTC.

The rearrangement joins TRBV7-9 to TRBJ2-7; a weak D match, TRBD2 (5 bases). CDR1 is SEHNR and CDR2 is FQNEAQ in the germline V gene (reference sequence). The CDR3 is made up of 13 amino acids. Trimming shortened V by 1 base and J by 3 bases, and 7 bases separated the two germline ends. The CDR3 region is CASSLGTYYEQYF. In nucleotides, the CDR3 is TGTGCCAGCAGCTTAGGGACTTACTACGAGCAGTACTTC.

CDR3 in amino acids: CASSLKRGREQYF. CDR3 bases: TGCGCCAGCAGCTTGAAGAGGGGTAGGGAGCAGTACTTC. The gene calls are TRBV5-1 and TRBJ2-7; D may match TRBD1 or TRBD2 (5 bases each). V dropped 1 base and J dropped 7 bases, with 12 bases sitting between them. The CDR3 has 13 residues. CDR1 and CDR2 (germline): SGHRS, YFSETQ.

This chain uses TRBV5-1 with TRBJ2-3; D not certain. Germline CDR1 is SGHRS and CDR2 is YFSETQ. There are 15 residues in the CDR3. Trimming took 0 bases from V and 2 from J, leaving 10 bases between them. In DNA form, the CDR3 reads TGCGCCAGCAGCTTGGAGTATCAGATCACAGATACGCAGTATTTT. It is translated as CASSLEYQITDTQYF.

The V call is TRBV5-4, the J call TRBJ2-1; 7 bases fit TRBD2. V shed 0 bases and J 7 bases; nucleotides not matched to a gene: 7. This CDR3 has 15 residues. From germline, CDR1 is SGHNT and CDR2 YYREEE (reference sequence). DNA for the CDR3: TGTGCCAGCAGCTTGGTTGGCGGGGGTAGGAATGAGCAGTTCTTC. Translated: CASSLVGGGRNEQFF.

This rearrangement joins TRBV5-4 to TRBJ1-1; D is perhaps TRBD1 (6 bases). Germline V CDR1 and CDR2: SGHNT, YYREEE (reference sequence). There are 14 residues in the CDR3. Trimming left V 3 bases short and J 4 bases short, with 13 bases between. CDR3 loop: CASSSAGTPTEAFF. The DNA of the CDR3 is TGTGCCAGCAGCTCCGCCGGGACACCCACTGAAGCTTTCTTT.

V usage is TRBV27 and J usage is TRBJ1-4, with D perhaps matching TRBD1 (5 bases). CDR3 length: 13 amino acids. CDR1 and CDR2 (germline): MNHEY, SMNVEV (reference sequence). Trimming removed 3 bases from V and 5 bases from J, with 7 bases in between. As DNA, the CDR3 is TGTGCCAGCAGTTTTGGGGGAAATGAAAAACTGTTTTTT. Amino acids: CASSFGGNEKLFF. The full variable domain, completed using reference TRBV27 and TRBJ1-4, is EAQVTQNPRYLITVTGKKLTVTCSQNMNHEYMSWYRQDPGLGLRQIYYSMNVEVTDKGDVPEGYKVSRKEKRNFPLILESPSPNQTSLYFCASSFGGNEKLFFGSGTQLSVL.

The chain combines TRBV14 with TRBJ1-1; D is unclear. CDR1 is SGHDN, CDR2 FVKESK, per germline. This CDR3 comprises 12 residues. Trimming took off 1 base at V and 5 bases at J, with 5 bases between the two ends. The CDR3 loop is CASSQGRTEAFF. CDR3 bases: TGTGCCAGCAGCCAAGGGAGAACTGAAGCTTTCTTT.

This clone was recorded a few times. CDR3 sequence reads: CASSVTVNQPQHF. The CDR3, as DNA: TGTGCCAGCAGTGTGACAGTAAATCAGCCCCAGCATTTT. J is TRBJ1-5 and V is TRBV6-1; D possibly corresponds to TRBD1 (5 bases). The germline gives CDR1 MNHNS, CDR2 SASEGT. V was shortened by 4 bases and J by 4 bases, with 8 bases between the two germline ends. The CDR3 totals 13 residues.